The 4 T cell receptor beta chains listed next were all sequenced from one sample in a study of blood T cell repertoires in COVID-19. The table came from immunoSEQ multiplex PCR; TCRdb's copy has only in-frame clones and leaves some out. The sample holds under 250,000 clones, around 89% seen once. The source material was peripheral blood. Receptor source: a woman aged 40 to 50 with acute or convalescent COVID-19.

The chain employs TRBV5-1 and TRBJ2-5; 8 nucleotides match TRBD2. Germline CDR1 reads SGHRS; CDR2 reads YFSETQ. V lost 0 bases to trimming and J lost 4 bases; unmatched junction nucleotides: 5. The length of the CDR3 is 15 residues. CDR3: CASSLGRGGPETQYF. As DNA, the CDR3 is TGCGCCAGCAGCTTGGGTCGGGGGGGTCCAGAGACCCAGTACTTC.

This chain uses TRBV14 with TRBJ2-1; TRBD2 matches 10 bases. The CDR3 runs to 18 residues. Germline-derived CDR1 and CDR2 are SGHDN and FVKESK. Germline trimming cut 1 base from V and 4 bases from J; bases unmatched to any gene: 10. CDR3 bases: TGTGCCAGCAGCCAAGGGACTAGCGGAGGGAAATCTTACAATGAGCAGTTCTTC. The encoded protein is CASSQGTSGGKSYNEQFF.

This clone was seen a few times. V and J are TRBV4-1 and TRBJ1-5; D might be TRBD1 (6 bases). The CDR3 consists of 14 residues. The germline V and J ends were trimmed by 2 bases and 6 bases, with 11 bases remaining between them. Looked up from germline, CDR1 is MGHRA and CDR2 is YSYEKL. CDR3 coding DNA: TGCGCCAGCAGCCAACCGGGGACAAGTCAGCCCCAGCATTTT. Its translation: CASSQPGTSQPQHF.

On this clone: Other DNA sequences from this sample encode an identical CDR3 as well. The V and J genes are TRBV4-1 and TRBJ1-5; possibly TRBD1 for D (5 bases). V was trimmed by 4 bases and J by 2 bases, leaving 9 bases between them. This CDR3 is built from 14 residues. Germline V lookup: CDR1 MGHRA, CDR2 YSYEKL. The CDR3 protein is CASSLDSGNQPQHF. The DNA for the CDR3 is TGCGCCAGCAGCCTAGACAGCGGCAATCAGCCCCAGCATTTT.